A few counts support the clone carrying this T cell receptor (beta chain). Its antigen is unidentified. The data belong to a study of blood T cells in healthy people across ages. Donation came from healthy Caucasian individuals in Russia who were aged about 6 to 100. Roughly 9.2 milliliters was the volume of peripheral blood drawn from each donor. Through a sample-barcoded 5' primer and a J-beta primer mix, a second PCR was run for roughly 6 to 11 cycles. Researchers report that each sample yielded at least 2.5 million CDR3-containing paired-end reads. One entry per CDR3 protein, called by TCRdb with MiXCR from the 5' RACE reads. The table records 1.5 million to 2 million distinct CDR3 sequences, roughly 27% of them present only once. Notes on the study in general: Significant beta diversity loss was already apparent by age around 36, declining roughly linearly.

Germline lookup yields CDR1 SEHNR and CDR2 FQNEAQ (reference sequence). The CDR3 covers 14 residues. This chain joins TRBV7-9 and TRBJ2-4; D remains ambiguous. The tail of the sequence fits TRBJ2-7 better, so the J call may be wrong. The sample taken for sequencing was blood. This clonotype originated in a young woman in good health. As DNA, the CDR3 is TGTGCCAGCAGCTTAATAGAAGGCCCCTTCGAGCAGTACTTC. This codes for CASSLIEGPFEQYF.